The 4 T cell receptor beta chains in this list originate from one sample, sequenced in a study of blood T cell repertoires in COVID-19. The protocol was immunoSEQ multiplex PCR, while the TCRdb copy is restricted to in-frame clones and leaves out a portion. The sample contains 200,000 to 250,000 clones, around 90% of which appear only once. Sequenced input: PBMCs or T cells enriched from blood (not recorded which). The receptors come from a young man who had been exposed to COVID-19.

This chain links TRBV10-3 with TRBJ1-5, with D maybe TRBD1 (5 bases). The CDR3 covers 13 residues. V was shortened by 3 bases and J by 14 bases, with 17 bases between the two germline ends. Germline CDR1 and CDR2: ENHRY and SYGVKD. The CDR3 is CAISEGTAQPEHF. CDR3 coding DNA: TGTGCCATCAGTGAAGGGACTGCCCAACCGGAGCATTTT.

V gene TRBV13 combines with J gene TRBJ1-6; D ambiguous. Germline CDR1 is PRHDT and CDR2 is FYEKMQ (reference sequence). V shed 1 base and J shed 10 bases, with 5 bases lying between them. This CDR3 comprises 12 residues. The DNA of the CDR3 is TGTGCCAGCAGCTTAGTAGAGTCACCCCTCCACTTT. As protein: CASSLVESPLHF.

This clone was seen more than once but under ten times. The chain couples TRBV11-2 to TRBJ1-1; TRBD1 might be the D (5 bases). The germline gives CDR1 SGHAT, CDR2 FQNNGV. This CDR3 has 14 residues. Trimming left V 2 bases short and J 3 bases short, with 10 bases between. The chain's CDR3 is CASSLQGIDTEAFF. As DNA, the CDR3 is TGTGCCAGCAGCTTACAGGGAATAGACACTGAAGCTTTCTTT. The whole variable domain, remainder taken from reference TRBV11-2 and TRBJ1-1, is EAGVAQSPRYKIIEKRQSVAFWCNPISGHATLYWYQQILGQGPKLLIQFQNNGVVDDSQLPKDRFSAERLKGVDSTLKIQPAKLEDSAVYLCASSLQGIDTEAFFGQGTRLTVV.

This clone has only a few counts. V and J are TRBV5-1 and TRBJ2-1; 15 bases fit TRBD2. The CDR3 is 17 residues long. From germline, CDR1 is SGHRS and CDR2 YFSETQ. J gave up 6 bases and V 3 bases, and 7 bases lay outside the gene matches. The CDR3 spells CASSWTSGGAVGNEQFF. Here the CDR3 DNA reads TGCGCCAGCAGCTGGACTAGCGGGGGGGCGGTGGGCAATGAGCAGTTCTTC. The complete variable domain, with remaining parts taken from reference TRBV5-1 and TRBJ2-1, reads KAGVTQTPRYLIKTRGQQVTLSCSPISGHRSVSWYQQTPGQGLQFLFEYFSETQRNKGNFPGRFSGRQFSNSRSEMNVSTLELGDSALYLCASSWTSGGAVGNEQFFGPGTRLTVL.